This is a list of T cell receptor beta chains from one sample in a study of T cell changes during pregnancy in multiple sclerosis. The repertoire was sequenced with immunoSEQ multiplex PCR; TCRdb's copy has only in-frame clones and lacks some. The table shows approximately 73,000 clones, with around 90% occurring only once. The sequencing here drew on CD4+ T cells from peripheral blood mononuclear cells, taken before pregnancy. These receptors were taken from a female donor with multiple sclerosis, enrolled in a pregnancy study. CDR3s include the opening cysteine and the closing phenylalanine or tryptophan. D genes are given only for firm matches. Size is stated for part of the rows, as once, few or many counts, or as a class when the clone is expanded.

abundance: NA
j_gene: TRBJ2-5
d_gene: NA
v_gene: TRBV6-1
CDR3aa: CASSSAWGVGETQYF
CDR3nt: TGTGCCAGCAGTTCCGCGTGGGGAGTGGGTGAGACCCAGTACTTC

abundance: NA
j_gene: TRBJ2-1
d_gene: TRBD1
v_gene: TRBV29-1
CDR3aa: CSDRTGWNEQFF
CDR3nt: TGCAGCGACCGGACAGGGTGGAATGAGCAGTTCTTC

abundance: NA
j_gene: TRBJ1-1
d_gene: NA
v_gene: TRBV5-1
CDR3aa: CASRGGAGEGGTEAFF
CDR3nt: TGCGCCAGCAGAGGGGGGGCAGGGGAGGGTGGCACTGAAGCTTTCTTT

abundance: NA
j_gene: TRBJ2-3
d_gene: TRBD1
v_gene: TRBV19
CDR3aa: CASRGTGSTDTQYF
CDR3nt: TGTGCCAGTAGGGGGACAGGGTCCACAGATACGCAGTATTTT

abundance: once
j_gene: TRBJ1-1
d_gene: TRBD1
v_gene: TRBV6-5
CDR3aa: CASSTGTGLTEAFF
CDR3nt: TGTGCCAGCAGTACTGGGACAGGATTGACTGAAGCTTTCTTT

abundance: NA
j_gene: TRBJ2-3
d_gene: NA
v_gene: TRBV9
CDR3aa: CASSVGPRDTQYF
CDR3nt: TGTGCCAGCAGCGTAGGACCGCGGGATACGCAGTATTTT

abundance: once
j_gene: TRBJ2-1
d_gene: NA
v_gene: TRBV28
CDR3aa: CASSYETPPDEQFF
CDR3nt: TGTGCCAGCAGTTATGAGACTCCGCCGGATGAGCAGTTCTTC

abundance: NA
j_gene: TRBJ2-7
d_gene: TRBD1
v_gene: TRBV5-4
CDR3aa: CASSSAGGDEQYF
CDR3nt: TGTGCCAGCAGCTCGGCAGGGGGCGACGAGCAGTACTTC

abundance: NA
j_gene: TRBJ2-7
d_gene: NA
v_gene: TRBV19
CDR3aa: CASSTGDRYEQYF
CDR3nt: TGTGCCAGTAGTACGGGGGACCGCTACGAGCAGTACTTC

abundance: NA
j_gene: TRBJ1-4
d_gene: TRBD1
v_gene: TRBV6-5
CDR3aa: CASGRQGAGEKLFF
CDR3nt: TGTGCCAGCGGGAGACAGGGGGCTGGTGAAAAACTGTTTTTT

abundance: NA
j_gene: TRBJ2-2
d_gene: TRBD2
v_gene: TRBV5-1
CDR3aa: CASSLAGLAGGITGELFF
CDR3nt: TGCGCCAGCAGCTTGGCCGGACTAGCGGGGGGGATCACCGGGGAGCTGTTTTTT

abundance: NA
j_gene: TRBJ1-1
d_gene: NA
v_gene: TRBV5-1
CDR3aa: CASSWAGSNTEAFF
CDR3nt: TGCGCCAGCAGCTGGGCGGGGTCGAACACTGAAGCTTTCTTT

abundance: NA
j_gene: TRBJ2-7
d_gene: TRBD1
v_gene: TRBV18
CDR3aa: CASSPSAGTGGSYEQYF
CDR3nt: TGTGCCAGCTCACCCTCAGCCGGGACAGGGGGCTCCTACGAGCAGTACTTC

abundance: NA
j_gene: TRBJ2-2
d_gene: TRBD2
v_gene: TRBV2
CDR3aa: CASSELASGNTGELFF
CDR3nt: TGTGCCAGCAGTGAATTGGCTAGCGGGAACACCGGGGAGCTGTTTTTT

abundance: NA
j_gene: TRBJ1-1
d_gene: NA
v_gene: TRBV14
CDR3aa: CASSQDPGHWNTEAFF
CDR3nt: TGTGCCAGCAGCCAAGATCCGGGACATTGGAACACTGAAGCTTTCTTT

abundance: NA
j_gene: TRBJ2-1
d_gene: NA
v_gene: TRBV11-3
CDR3aa: CASSLGPSTTHEQFF
CDR3nt: TGTGCCAGCAGCTTAGGTCCATCGACAACTCATGAGCAGTTCTTC

abundance: NA
j_gene: TRBJ1-5
d_gene: NA
v_gene: TRBV19
CDR3aa: CASSRGLDGNQPQHF
CDR3nt: TGTGCCAGTAGTAGAGGGTTGGATGGCAATCAGCCCCAGCATTTT

abundance: NA
j_gene: TRBJ1-1
d_gene: NA
v_gene: TRBV29-1
CDR3aa: CSVTLGNTEAFF
CDR3nt: TGCAGCGTCACGCTCGGGAACACTGAAGCTTTCTTT

abundance: NA
j_gene: TRBJ1-2
d_gene: NA
v_gene: TRBV5-1
CDR3aa: CASSSTVNYGYTF
CDR3nt: TGCGCCAGCAGCTCGACAGTTAACTATGGCTACACCTTC

abundance: NA
j_gene: TRBJ1-2
d_gene: NA
v_gene: TRBV7-9
CDR3aa: CASSLNGQRVYGYTF
CDR3nt: TGTGCCAGCAGCTTAAACGGACAGAGAGTCTATGGCTACACCTTC

abundance: NA
j_gene: TRBJ1-5
d_gene: TRBD1
v_gene: TRBV28
CDR3aa: CASSSGQGRDQPQHF
CDR3nt: TGTGCCAGCAGTTCTGGACAGGGTCGGGATCAGCCCCAGCATTTT

abundance: few
j_gene: TRBJ2-2
d_gene: TRBD1
v_gene: TRBV7-9
CDR3aa: CASRSGTVGTGELFF
CDR3nt: TGTGCCAGCAGGTCCGGGACAGTGGGCACCGGGGAGCTGTTTTTT

abundance: NA
j_gene: TRBJ1-2
d_gene: NA
v_gene: TRBV6-5
CDR3aa: CASSYSGTNRVYGYTF
CDR3nt: TGTGCCAGCAGTTACTCGGGGACAAATCGGGTCTATGGCTACACCTTC

abundance: NA
j_gene: TRBJ1-3
d_gene: NA
v_gene: TRBV5-8
CDR3aa: CASGESRGYGNTIYF
CDR3nt: TGTGCCAGCGGCGAAAGCAGGGGCTATGGAAACACCATATATTTT

abundance: NA
j_gene: TRBJ1-2
d_gene: TRBD1
v_gene: TRBV2
CDR3aa: CASSDRGNYGYTF
CDR3nt: TGTGCCAGCTCCGACAGGGGGAACTATGGCTACACCTTC

abundance: NA
j_gene: TRBJ1-1
d_gene: TRBD1
v_gene: TRBV7-6
CDR3aa: CASSFDRDTEAFF
CDR3nt: TGTGCCAGCAGCTTTGACAGGGACACTGAAGCTTTCTTT

abundance: NA
j_gene: TRBJ1-6
d_gene: NA
v_gene: TRBV11-2
CDR3aa: CASSLLPAGRGHNSPLHF
CDR3nt: TGTGCCAGCAGCTTACTCCCGGCGGGTAGAGGGCATAATTCACCCCTCCACTTT

abundance: NA
j_gene: TRBJ2-3
d_gene: TRBD2
v_gene: TRBV6-1
CDR3aa: CASRIAGVDTQYF
CDR3nt: TGTGCCAGCAGGATAGCGGGAGTTGATACGCAGTATTTT

abundance: NA
j_gene: TRBJ2-5
d_gene: TRBD1
v_gene: TRBV15
CDR3aa: CATSSQTGVSETQYF
CDR3nt: TGTGCCACCAGCTCCCAGACAGGGGTGTCGGAGACCCAGTACTTC

abundance: few
j_gene: TRBJ1-1
d_gene: NA
v_gene: TRBV9
CDR3aa: CASSVSLTGPNTEAFF
CDR3nt: TGTGCCAGCAGCGTAAGTCTCACAGGGCCGAACACTGAAGCTTTCTTT

abundance: NA
j_gene: TRBJ2-7
d_gene: TRBD2
v_gene: TRBV10-3
CDR3aa: CAISDGLAGVLSYEQYF
CDR3nt: TGTGCCATCAGTGATGGGCTAGCGGGAGTTCTCTCCTACGAGCAGTACTTC

abundance: NA
j_gene: TRBJ1-4
d_gene: NA
v_gene: TRBV27
CDR3aa: CASRSGLATNEKLFF
CDR3nt: TGTGCCAGCAGATCGGGTCTTGCAACTAATGAAAAACTGTTTTTT

abundance: NA
j_gene: TRBJ2-1
d_gene: NA
v_gene: TRBV20-1
CDR3aa: CSARGGNEQFF
CDR3nt: TGCAGTGCTAGGGGGGGAAATGAGCAGTTCTTC

abundance: NA
j_gene: TRBJ2-5
d_gene: NA
v_gene: TRBV7-9
CDR3aa: CASSLYGVGETQYF
CDR3nt: TGTGCCAGCAGCTTATACGGTGTCGGGGAGACCCAGTACTTC

abundance: NA
j_gene: TRBJ1-2
d_gene: NA
v_gene: TRBV4-2
CDR3aa: CASSQVFKGGNGYTF
CDR3nt: TGTGCCAGCAGCCAAGTATTCAAAGGGGGAAATGGCTACACCTTC

abundance: NA
j_gene: TRBJ2-1
d_gene: TRBD2
v_gene: TRBV9
CDR3aa: CASTTGGAYEQFF
CDR3nt: TGTGCCAGTACGACGGGAGGGGCCTATGAGCAGTTCTTC

abundance: once
j_gene: TRBJ2-5
d_gene: TRBD1
v_gene: TRBV4-1
CDR3aa: CASSQDPGQGGKTQYF
CDR3nt: TGCGCCAGCAGCCAAGATCCGGGACAGGGTGGGAAGACCCAGTACTTC

abundance: NA
j_gene: TRBJ1-4
d_gene: NA
v_gene: TRBV21-1
CDR3aa: CASSKGSEGGTGGRPTNEKLFF
CDR3nt: TGTGCCAGCAGCAAAGGTTCAGAGGGAGGGACAGGGGGGCGACCAACTAATGAAAAACTGTTTTTT

abundance: NA
j_gene: TRBJ2-1
d_gene: TRBD1
v_gene: TRBV5-6
CDR3aa: CASSLTGQGPYNEQFF
CDR3nt: TGTGCCAGCAGCCTGACCGGACAGGGACCTTACAATGAGCAGTTCTTC

abundance: NA
j_gene: TRBJ1-1
d_gene: NA
v_gene: TRBV2
CDR3aa: CANKGEVTEAFF
CDR3nt: TGTGCCAACAAAGGTGAGGTCACTGAAGCTTTCTTT

abundance: NA
j_gene: TRBJ1-4
d_gene: TRBD1
v_gene: TRBV6-5
CDR3aa: CASSFVKGAREKLFF
CDR3nt: TGTGCCAGCAGTTTCGTAAAGGGGGCACGAGAAAAACTGTTTTTT

abundance: NA
j_gene: TRBJ2-2
d_gene: NA
v_gene: TRBV7-9
CDR3aa: CASSLRSGELFF
CDR3nt: TGTGCCAGCAGCTTAAGGAGCGGGGAGCTGTTTTTT

abundance: NA
j_gene: TRBJ1-5
d_gene: NA
v_gene: TRBV28
CDR3aa: CASSLGAIGNQPQHF
CDR3nt: TGTGCCAGCAGTTTAGGGGCCATTGGCAATCAGCCCCAGCATTTT

abundance: NA
j_gene: TRBJ2-3
d_gene: TRBD2
v_gene: TRBV7-2
CDR3aa: CASSLAGSGESDTQYF
CDR3nt: TGTGCCAGCAGCTTAGCGGGTAGCGGGGAATCAGATACGCAGTATTTT

abundance: NA
j_gene: TRBJ2-2
d_gene: TRBD1
v_gene: TRBV6-6
CDR3aa: CATLGTGFTGELFF
CDR3nt: TGTGCCACCCTCGGGACAGGGTTCACCGGGGAGCTGTTTTTT

abundance: NA
j_gene: TRBJ1-1
d_gene: NA
v_gene: TRBV6-4
CDR3aa: CASSQTAMNTEAFF
CDR3nt: TGTGCCAGCAGTCAGACAGCCATGAACACTGAAGCTTTCTTT

abundance: NA
j_gene: TRBJ2-1
d_gene: TRBD2
v_gene: TRBV27
CDR3aa: CASRLTFSGRVNEQFF
CDR3nt: TGTGCCAGCAGATTAACGTTTAGCGGGAGGGTCAATGAGCAGTTCTTC

abundance: once
j_gene: TRBJ1-2
d_gene: NA
v_gene: TRBV7-7
CDR3aa: CASSSRAQGHEANKYYGYTF
CDR3nt: TGTGCCAGCAGCTCAAGGGCCCAGGGACACGAGGCCAATAAATACTATGGCTACACCTTC

abundance: NA
j_gene: TRBJ2-5
d_gene: NA
v_gene: TRBV21-1
CDR3aa: CASSTRDRATKETQYF
CDR3nt: TGTGCCAGCAGCACCCGGGACAGGGCGACTAAAGAGACCCAGTACTTC

abundance: NA
j_gene: TRBJ2-1
d_gene: TRBD2
v_gene: TRBV7-9
CDR3aa: CASSSTSGRESEQFF
CDR3nt: TGTGCCAGCAGCTCTACTAGCGGGAGGGAGAGTGAGCAGTTCTTC

abundance: NA
j_gene: TRBJ1-2
d_gene: NA
v_gene: TRBV19
CDR3aa: CASSSAGEANYGYTF
CDR3nt: TGTGCCAGTAGTTCCGCAGGGGAAGCCAACTATGGCTACACCTTC

abundance: NA
j_gene: TRBJ2-1
d_gene: TRBD1
v_gene: TRBV7-2
CDR3aa: CASSSGTGPYNEQFF
CDR3nt: TGTGCCAGCAGCTCAGGGACAGGGCCCTACAATGAGCAGTTCTTC

abundance: once
j_gene: TRBJ1-3
d_gene: NA
v_gene: TRBV30
CDR3aa: CAWSVRSGNTIYF
CDR3nt: TGTGCCTGGAGTGTACGGTCTGGAAACACCATATATTTT

abundance: NA
j_gene: TRBJ1-1
d_gene: NA
v_gene: TRBV6-5
CDR3aa: CASSPSTGWGTEAFF
CDR3nt: TGTGCCAGCAGCCCGTCCACAGGGTGGGGCACTGAAGCTTTCTTT

abundance: NA
j_gene: TRBJ2-7
d_gene: NA
v_gene: TRBV7-2
CDR3aa: CASSPQTGRTHEQYF
CDR3nt: TGTGCCAGCAGCCCCCAGACAGGGAGGACCCACGAGCAGTACTTC

abundance: NA
j_gene: TRBJ1-4
d_gene: NA
v_gene: TRBV6-1
CDR3aa: CASSRGTANEKLFF
CDR3nt: TGTGCCAGCAGTCGGGGGACCGCTAATGAAAAACTGTTTTTT

abundance: NA
j_gene: TRBJ2-2
d_gene: TRBD1
v_gene: TRBV10-1
CDR3aa: CASRAGTGVIGELFF
CDR3nt: TGCGCCAGCAGGGCCGGGACAGGGGTTATCGGGGAGCTGTTTTTT

abundance: NA
j_gene: TRBJ1-1
d_gene: TRBD1
v_gene: TRBV5-1
CDR3aa: CASSLGAGTGGNTEAFF
CDR3nt: TGCGCCAGCAGCTTGGGGGCCGGGACAGGTGGGAACACTGAAGCTTTCTTT

abundance: once
j_gene: TRBJ2-7
d_gene: NA
v_gene: TRBV28
CDR3aa: CASSPPSEWSYEQYF
CDR3nt: TGTGCCAGCAGCCCCCCCTCAGAATGGTCCTACGAGCAGTACTTC